This entry lists 30 T cell receptor beta chains sequenced from one sample in a study of persistence of HIV-infected CD4 T cells. The libraries were made with immunoSEQ version 4 in survey mode. Using immunoSEQ multiplex PCR, the repertoire was profiled, and TCRdb retains in-frame clones only, with some absent. The sample records just over 35,000 clones, 85% being singletons. The antigens for these receptors are not known. Overlapping HIV-1 Gag 15-mer peptides at around 0.91 ug per peptide per mL were used. CD40L/CD69 double-negative CD45RO-high memory CD4+ T cells were collected. The material was cultured CD4+ T cells from PBMCs, obtained from a patient who received antiretroviral therapy. The source of these receptors is an adult with HIV. The donor label of this sample is uncertain.

The chain is built from TRBV10-3 and TRBJ1-4; possibly TRBD1 for D (5 bases). The germline V and J ends were trimmed by 2 bases and 8 bases, with 15 bases remaining between them. Germline lookup yields CDR1 ENHRY and CDR2 SYGVKD. The CDR3 has 15 amino acids. CDR3 bases: TGTGCCATCAGTGAGGTCCAAGGGGCCGGAGAAAAACTGTTTTTT. Translating it yields CAISEVQGAGEKLFF.

V and J are TRBV12-3 or TRBV12-4 and TRBJ1-5; D is possibly TRBD1 (6 bases). The CDR3 loop spans 13 amino acids. V shed 4 bases and J shed 11 bases, with 15 bases lying between them. CDR3 sequence reads: CASSSGQLRAQHF. In DNA form, the CDR3 reads TGTGCCAGCAGTTCCGGACAGCTCAGGGCCCAGCATTTT.

This chain joins TRBV19 and TRBJ1-2; no firm D call. Trimming took 11 bases from V and 8 from J, leaving 15 bases between them. Germline values: CDR1 LNHDA, CDR2 SQIVND (reference sequence). The CDR3 is made up of 11 amino acids. CDR3 in DNA: TGTGCCCGAAAAACTTTTAGGGGCTACACCTTC. Its protein is CARKTFRGYTF.

V usage is TRBV3-1 (or the pseudogene TRBV3-2) and J usage is TRBJ2-1; 9 nucleotides align to TRBD2. The CDR3 has 15 residues. V lost 1 base and J lost 4; bases outside the gene matches: 2. CDR1 and CDR2 from the germline V gene are LGHDT and YNNKEL (reference sequence). DNA of the CDR3: TGTGCCAGCAGCCAAGTGGCGGGGGGGTACAATGAGCAGTTCTTC. Translation gives CASSQVAGGYNEQFF.

The chain carries TRBV10-3 and TRBJ2-7; D is unresolved. V dropped 3 bases and J dropped 4 bases, with 13 bases sitting between them. This CDR3 has 14 amino acids. Germline CDR1 ENHRY, CDR2 SYGVKD. The CDR3 loop is CAISDKPVGYEQYF. CDR3 sequence (DNA): TGTGCCATCAGTGACAAACCGGTGGGATACGAGCAGTACTTC.

The rearrangement uses TRBV2 and TRBJ2-1; 9 nucleotides align to TRBD1. V was pared by 8 bases and J by 5 bases, with 10 bases of the junction left unmatched. The CDR3 runs 15 residues. Germline CDR1 and CDR2: SNHLY and FYNNEI. DNA for the CDR3: TGTGCCAGCCGGGGTTGGGGGACAGGGCACAATGAGCAGTTCTTC. Protein sequence: CASRGWGTGHNEQFF.

The J gene is TRBJ2-3, the V gene TRBV2; D uncertain. The CDR3 covers 15 residues. Germline CDR1 SNHLY, CDR2 FYNNEI. V shed 2 bases and J shed 2 bases, with 11 bases lying between them. CDR3 in DNA: TGTGCCAGCAGTGAATTGGAGCCATCCACAGATACGCAGTATTTT. It encodes CASSELEPSTDTQYF.

This chain uses TRBV4-1 with TRBJ2-7; 7 bases align to TRBD2. CDR1 is MGHRA and CDR2 is YSYEKL in the germline V gene. The CDR3 is made up of 15 amino acids. V was clipped by 4 bases and J by 2 bases; unmatched bases: 8. The CDR3 spells CASSRGEGITYEQYF. The CDR3 DNA follows: TGCGCCAGCAGCCGGGGGGAGGGGATTACCTACGAGCAGTACTTC.

The sample holds one count of this clone. V usage is TRBV6-4 and J usage is TRBJ1-2; D gene uncertain. CDR1 is MRHNA, CDR2 SNTAGT, per germline. This CDR3 region has 16 residues. The ends were cut back, 0 bases at V and 5 bases at J, with 16 bases in the middle. For the CDR3, the DNA is TGTGCCAGCAGTGACTCTGCCCCCCTGGGGTGGTATGGCTACACCTTC. Its protein product is CASSDSAPLGWYGYTF.

V and J are TRBV5-1 and TRBJ2-5, with 9 bases fitting TRBD1. Germline V gene lookup returns CDR1 SGHRS and CDR2 YFSETQ. The CDR3 is 19 residues long. V shed 6 bases, J shed 0 bases, and the junction held 18 bases outside the gene matches. CDR3 residues: CASNPRRGQGLMYQETQYF. The CDR3, as DNA: TGCGCCAGCAACCCAAGGCGGGGACAGGGTCTGATGTACCAAGAGACCCAGTACTTC. The full variable domain, in which reference TRBV5-1 and TRBJ2-5 provide the parts outside the CDR3, is KAGVTQTPRYLIKTRGQQVTLSCSPISGHRSVSWYQQTPGQGLQFLFEYFSETQRNKGNFPGRFSGRQFSNSRSEMNVSTLELGDSALYLCASNPRRGQGLMYQETQYFGPGTRLLVL.

The chain combines TRBV7-8 with TRBJ1-1; 9 bases match TRBD1. V trimming: 1 base; J trimming: 3 bases; junction bases outside the gene matches: 12. The CDR3 has 18 residues. Germline V lookup: CDR1 SGHVS, CDR2 FQNEAQ. The chain's CDR3 is CASSLVSGTGYMDTEAFF. The CDR3 nucleotides are TGTGCCAGCAGCTTAGTGTCCGGGACAGGGTACATGGACACTGAAGCTTTCTTT.

The V and J genes are TRBV18 and TRBJ1-1, with 11 bases that match TRBD1. Trimming at V came to 3 bases and at J to 5 bases, leaving 5 bases not matched to a gene. The CDR3 is 15 residues long. Per the germline V gene, CDR1 is KGHSH and CDR2 is LQKENI. CDR3 sequence reads: CASSPLGTGGTEAFF. For the CDR3, the DNA is TGTGCCAGCTCACCGCTCGGGACAGGGGGTACTGAAGCTTTCTTT.

This chain connects TRBV10-1 to TRBJ2-3; 10 bases are shared with TRBD2. The CDR3 totals 17 residues. Trimming at V came to 11 bases and at J to 2 bases, leaving 16 bases not matched to a gene. CDR1 is WNHNN, CDR2 SYGVQD, per germline (reference sequence). This CDR3 is CACPMSVSGGTTDTQYF. CDR3 DNA sequence: TGCGCCTGTCCAATGTCCGTTAGCGGGGGGACCACAGATACGCAGTATTTT.

The CDR3 loop reads CASSLVGGNTGELFF. In nucleotides, the CDR3 is TGCGCCAGCAGCTTGGTAGGGGGGAACACCGGGGAGCTGTTTTTT. The chain recombines TRBV5-1 with TRBJ2-2, with D maybe TRBD1 (6 bases). The germline V and J ends were trimmed by 0 bases and 1 base, with 7 bases remaining between them. Germline V CDR1 and CDR2: SGHRS, YFSETQ. The CDR3 consists of 15 residues.

This clone was seen only a few times. V and J are TRBV19 and TRBJ1-5; 9 bases line up with TRBD1. The CDR3 is 14 amino acids. With 5 bases clipped from V and 6 bases from J, the junction kept 5 bases outside the gene matches. CDR1 LNHDA and CDR2 SQIVND come from the germline V gene (reference sequence). The CDR3 nucleotides are TGTGCCAGTAGTGCAACAGGGGGCGGTCAGCCCCAGCATTTT. Encoded protein: CASSATGGGQPQHF.

The genes are TRBV4-1 and TRBJ2-2; 9 nucleotides align to TRBD1. The CDR3 extends over 15 amino acids. V dropped 4 bases and J dropped 7; count of bases not matched to a gene: 7. Germline V lookup: CDR1 MGHRA, CDR2 YSYEKL. In DNA form, the CDR3 reads TGCGCCAGCAGCCGGGGACAGGGAATAGTCGGGGAGCTGTTTTTT. Its translation is CASSRGQGIVGELFF.

The rearrangement uses TRBV7-6 and TRBJ2-7; the match to TRBD1 covers 8 bases. The CDR3 is 15 amino acids. Unmatched junction bases numbered 8, after V lost 5 bases and J lost 2 bases. The V gene's germline CDR1 is SGHVS and CDR2 FNYEAQ. The CDR3: CASSPTADRAYEQYF. In DNA form, the CDR3 reads TGTGCCAGCAGCCCCACCGCGGACAGGGCCTACGAGCAGTACTTC.

The chain links TRBV5-1 to TRBJ2-7; D perhaps matches TRBD1 (5 bases). Germline V gene data show CDR1 as SGHRS and CDR2 as YFSETQ. The CDR3 has 15 residues. Trimming removed 0 bases at V and 2 bases at J, with 12 bases between. The CDR3 DNA is TGCGCCAGCAGCTTGGCCGGAACAGGTCCCTACGAGCAGTACTTC. This sequence encodes CASSLAGTGPYEQYF. The full variable domain, its missing parts supplied by reference TRBV5-1 and TRBJ2-7, is KAGVTQTPRYLIKTRGQQVTLSCSPISGHRSVSWYQQTPGQGLQFLFEYFSETQRNKGNFPGRFSGRQFSNSRSEMNVSTLELGDSALYLCASSLAGTGPYEQYFGPGTRLTVT.

With respect to this clone: The sample holds other DNA sequences that translate to the same CDR3. The V gene is TRBV9, the J gene TRBJ1-5; weak D call: TRBD1 (5 bases). CDR1 SGDLS and CDR2 YYNGEE come from the germline V gene. V lost 0 bases to trimming and J lost 3 bases, with 10 bases between them. The CDR3 is made up of 15 amino acids. The CDR3 protein is CASSVGTGVNQPQHF. CDR3 sequence (DNA): TGTGCCAGCAGCGTAGGAACAGGAGTCAATCAGCCCCAGCATTTT.

V usage is TRBV7-3 and J usage is TRBJ2-4; D may be TRBD2 (6 bases). This CDR3 region has 14 residues. V gave up 4 bases and J gave up 8 bases, with 15 bases separating them. Germline V CDR1 and CDR2: SGHTA, FQGTGA. In nucleotides, the CDR3 is TGTGCCAGCAGCTCATACGGGGGTACGGACATTCAGTACTTC. Its protein is CASSSYGGTDIQYF.

This clone was picked up a small number of times. The chain joins TRBV10-3 to TRBJ2-1, with a tentative D call TRBD2 (7 bases). Looked up from germline, CDR1 is ENHRY and CDR2 is SYGVKD. The CDR3 has 15 amino acids. The V end was cut by 2 bases, the J end by 5 bases, with 13 bases between. The CDR3 region is CAISERGGYNNEQFF. CDR3 in DNA: TGTGCCATCAGTGAGAGGGGGGGATACAACAATGAGCAGTTCTTC.

CDR3 sequence: CASSIRRVYSGANVLTF. CDR3 coding DNA: TGTGCCAGTAGTATACGTCGAGTTTACTCTGGGGCCAACGTCCTGACTTTC. The chain is built from TRBV19 and TRBJ2-6; D uncertain. The CDR3 consists of 17 residues. Germline V lookup: CDR1 LNHDA, CDR2 SQIVND (reference sequence). V was shortened by 2 bases and J by 0 bases, with 11 bases between the two germline ends.

V usage is TRBV2 and J usage is TRBJ2-1; a possible D gene is TRBD2 (5 bases). V was pared by 3 bases and J by 7 bases, with 25 bases between. This CDR3 spans 18 amino acids. Per germline, CDR1 SNHLY and CDR2 FYNNEI. CDR3 sequence: CASSDFLAAGGGGNEQFF. The CDR3 DNA follows: TGTGCCAGCAGTGACTTTCTGGCCGCCGGAGGAGGAGGAAATGAGCAGTTCTTC.

The CDR3 sequence: CASSLDGGSGYTF. CDR3 DNA: TGTGCCAGCAGCTTGGATGGGGGTTCCGGCTACACCTTC. V gene TRBV5-4 combines with J gene TRBJ1-2, with a tentative D call TRBD1 (5 bases). CDR3 length: 13 amino acids. The V end lost 0 bases, the J end lost 8 bases, and 11 bases lay between the germline ends. Germline V gene lookup returns CDR1 SGHNT and CDR2 YYREEE (reference sequence).

This clone has only a few counts. The chain couples TRBV5-4 to TRBJ2-6, with D uncertain. The V and J ends lost 0 bases and 0 bases respectively, with 7 bases between them. CDR1 and CDR2 from the germline V gene are SGHNT and YYREEE (reference sequence). This CDR3 spans 16 amino acids. The CDR3: CASSLVSSSGANVLTF. The DNA for the CDR3 is TGTGCCAGCAGCTTGGTTTCTAGCTCTGGGGCCAACGTCCTGACTTTC.

The chain employs TRBV2 and TRBJ1-6; weak D call: TRBD1 (5 bases). Germline assignment: CDR1 SNHLY and CDR2 FYNNEI. Trimming shortened V by 5 bases and J by 10 bases, and 15 bases separated the two germline ends. The CDR3 loop spans 14 amino acids. CDR3 in amino acids: CASSRQTTMSPLHF. The CDR3 DNA sequence: TGTGCCAGCAGTCGACAGACCACTATGTCACCCCTCCACTTT.

The chain carries TRBV4-2 and TRBJ2-4; tentative D call: TRBD1 (6 bases). The CDR3 length is 15 residues. V was trimmed by 1 base and J by 8 bases, leaving 15 bases between them. Germline CDR1 is LGHNA and CDR2 is YNFKEQ. The CDR3 DNA reads as TGTGCCAGCAGCCAAGGGTCAGGGGATCCCCACATTCAGTACTTC. This gives the protein CASSQGSGDPHIQYF.

The chain carries TRBV4-1 and TRBJ1-4, with D unclear. Trimming took 2 bases from V and 0 from J, leaving 4 bases between them. CDR3 size: 14 residues. Germline lookup yields CDR1 MGHRA and CDR2 YSYEKL. The chain's CDR3 is CASSQMATNEKLFF. CDR3 nucleotides: TGCGCCAGCAGCCAAATGGCAACTAATGAAAAACTGTTTTTT.

CDR3 residues: CASTPGGDNYGYTF. The CDR3 bases are TGCGCCAGCACCCCAGGGGGCGATAACTATGGCTACACCTTC. V is TRBV5-1 and J is TRBJ1-2, with 8 nucleotides matching TRBD1. Germline CDR1 is SGHRS and CDR2 is YFSETQ. The ends lost 6 bases at V and 1 base at J; junction bases unmatched: 5. The CDR3 spans 14 residues.

The chain uses TRBV5-1 and TRBJ1-5, with 9 bases matching TRBD1. The germline CDR1 and CDR2 sequences are SGHRS and YFSETQ. The V and J ends lost 4 bases and 6 bases, in that order; junction bases with no gene match: 8. There are 15 residues in the CDR3. This chain's CDR3 is CASSVGTGSLQPQHF. CDR3 DNA sequence: TGCGCCAGCAGCGTGGGGACAGGGTCGCTTCAGCCCCAGCATTTT.